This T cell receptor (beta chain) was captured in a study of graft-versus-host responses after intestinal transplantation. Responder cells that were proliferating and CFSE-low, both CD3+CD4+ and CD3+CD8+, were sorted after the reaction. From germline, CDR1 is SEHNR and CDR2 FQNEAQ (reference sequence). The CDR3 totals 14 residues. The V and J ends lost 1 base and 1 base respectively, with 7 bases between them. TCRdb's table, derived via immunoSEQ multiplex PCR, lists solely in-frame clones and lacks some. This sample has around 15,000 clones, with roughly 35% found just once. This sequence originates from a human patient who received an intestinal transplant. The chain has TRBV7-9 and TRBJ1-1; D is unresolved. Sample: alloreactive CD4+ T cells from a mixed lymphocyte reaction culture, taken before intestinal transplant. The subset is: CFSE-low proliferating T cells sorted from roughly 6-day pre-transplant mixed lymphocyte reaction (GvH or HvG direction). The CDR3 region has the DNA TGTGCCAGCAGCTTAGGCAGGAAGAACACTGAAGCTTTCTTT. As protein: CASSLGRKNTEAFF.